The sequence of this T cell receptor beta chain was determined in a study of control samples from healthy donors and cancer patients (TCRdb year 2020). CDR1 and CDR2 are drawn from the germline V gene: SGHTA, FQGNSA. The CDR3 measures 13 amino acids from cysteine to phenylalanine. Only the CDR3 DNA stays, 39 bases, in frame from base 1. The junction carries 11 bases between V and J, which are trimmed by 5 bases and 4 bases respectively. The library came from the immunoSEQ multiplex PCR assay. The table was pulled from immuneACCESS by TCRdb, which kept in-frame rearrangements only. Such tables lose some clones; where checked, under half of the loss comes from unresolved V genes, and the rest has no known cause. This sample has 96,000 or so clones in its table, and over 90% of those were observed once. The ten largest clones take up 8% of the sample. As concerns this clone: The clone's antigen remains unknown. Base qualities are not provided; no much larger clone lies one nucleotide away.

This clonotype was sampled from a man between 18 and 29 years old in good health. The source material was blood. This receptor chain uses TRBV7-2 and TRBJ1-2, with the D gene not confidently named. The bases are TGTGCCAGCAGCACCCTTTGGGGCTATGGCTACACCTTC. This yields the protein CASSTLWGYGYTF.